The rows below give T cell receptor beta chains drawn from one sample of a study of radiotherapy plus CTLA-4 blockade in lung cancer. Data came from immunoSEQ multiplex PCR; TCRdb stores just in-frame clones and leaves some out. The sample has roughly 50,000 clones; 70% to 90% are singletons. Specimen: peripheral blood, collected from a patient treated with radiotherapy plus ipilimumab. The receptors stem from a human donor with non-small cell lung cancer whose response to radiotherapy plus ipilimumab could not be evaluated. CDR3s include the opening cysteine and the closing phenylalanine or tryptophan. Each record gives: D gene, clone size, V gene, J gene, CDR3 protein, CDR3 DNA. A D gene is named only where the DNA matches it firmly. Rows give clone size only sometimes, using once, few, many, or a class for an expanded clone.

NA,NA,TRBV27,TRBJ1-1,CASSLRRGRTTVLDTEAFF,TGTGCCAGCAGTTTAAGGAGGGGAAGAACGACAGTTCTAGACACTGAAGCTTTCTTT
TRBD2,NA,TRBV7-8,TRBJ2-3,CASSLGLAGSTDTQYF,TGTGCCAGCAGCTTAGGACTAGCGGGGTCAACAGATACGCAGTATTTT
TRBD2,NA,TRBV7-9,TRBJ2-7,CATHPGGGLYEQYF,TGTGCCACCCATCCCGGGGGGGGCCTCTACGAGCAGTACTTC
TRBD2,NA,TRBV5-1,TRBJ2-5,CASSLETSGSETQYF,TGCGCCAGCAGCTTGGAGACTAGCGGGTCGGAGACCCAGTACTTC
TRBD1,NA,TRBV5-1,TRBJ1-1,CASSITGQGDTEAFF,TGCGCCAGCAGCATTACGGGACAGGGGGATACTGAAGCTTTCTTT
TRBD1,NA,TRBV5-5,TRBJ2-7,CASSFQSGQGSYEQYF,TGTGCCAGCAGCTTCCAATCGGGACAGGGCTCCTACGAGCAGTACTTC
TRBD1,NA,TRBV29-1,TRBJ2-5,CSVARGQVGETQYF,TGCAGCGTTGCAAGGGGACAGGTGGGAGAGACCCAGTACTTC
NA,NA,TRBV7-2,TRBJ1-1,CASSWAAANTEAFF,TGTGCCAGCAGCTGGGCAGCTGCGAACACTGAAGCTTTCTTT
NA,NA,TRBV7-2,TRBJ2-7,CASTKPSSYEQYF,TGTGCCAGCACAAAGCCCTCCTCCTACGAGCAGTACTTC
NA,once,TRBV6-4,TRBJ2-2,CASSPLWNTGELFF,TGTGCCAGCAGTCCACTGTGGAACACCGGGGAGCTGTTTTTT
TRBD2,NA,TRBV7-2,TRBJ2-7,CASSLSGGFNEQYF,TGTGCCAGCAGCTTAAGCGGGGGGTTCAACGAGCAGTACTTC
TRBD1,NA,TRBV18,TRBJ1-1,CASSPQRDREGAFF,TGTGCCAGCTCACCACAGCGGGACAGGGAGGGAGCTTTCTTT
NA,NA,TRBV6-6,TRBJ1-4,CASSQFLGQRNEKLFF,TGTGCCAGCAGCCAATTTCTAGGACAGAGAAATGAAAAACTGTTTTTT
TRBD1,NA,TRBV10-3,TRBJ1-2,CAIRGQEKDYGYTF,TGTGCCATCCGGGGACAGGAGAAGGACTATGGCTACACCTTC
NA,NA,TRBV11-2,TRBJ2-1,CASSLGSSSYNEQFF,TGTGCCAGCAGCTTAGGATCGAGCTCCTACAATGAGCAGTTCTTC
TRBD1,NA,TRBV9,TRBJ2-2,CASSVDGQDTGELFF,TGTGCCAGCAGCGTAGATGGACAGGACACCGGGGAGCTGTTTTTT
NA,NA,TRBV18,TRBJ1-1,CASSPGHLREAFF,TGTGCCAGCTCACCAGGGCACCTCCGCGAAGCTTTCTTT
NA,few,TRBV30,TRBJ1-4,CAWRDRGGNEKLFF,TGTGCCTGGAGAGATCGGGGGGGGAATGAAAAACTGTTTTTT
TRBD1,NA,TRBV12-5,TRBJ2-2,CASGDLTGMAGELFF,TGTGCTAGTGGTGACCTGACAGGGATGGCCGGGGAGCTGTTTTTT
TRBD1,NA,TRBV29-1,TRBJ1-1,CSVEVGTGWYTEAFF,TGCAGCGTTGAAGTAGGGACAGGGTGGTACACTGAAGCTTTCTTT
TRBD2,NA,TRBV9,TRBJ2-2,CASSSRGGATGELFF,TGTGCCAGCAGCTCGCGGGGGGGCGCCACCGGGGAGCTGTTTTTT
TRBD1,NA,TRBV7-9,TRBJ2-4,CASSLGWDREGNIQYF,TGTGCCAGCAGCTTAGGGTGGGACAGGGAGGGAAACATTCAGTACTTC
NA,few,TRBV18,TRBJ1-2,CASSEDSSLNGYTF,TGTGCCAGCTCCGAGGACAGCTCCCTAAATGGCTACACCTTC
NA,NA,TRBV7-9,TRBJ2-7,CASSSQGGYEQYF,TGTGCCAGCAGCTCCCAGGGGGGCTACGAGCAGTACTTC
TRBD1,NA,TRBV7-2,TRBJ2-7,CASSVTGTGNGGEQYF,TGTGCCAGCAGCGTAACCGGGACAGGGAATGGGGGCGAGCAGTACTTC
TRBD1,once,TRBV5-1,TRBJ1-6,CASKGQGQYNSPLHF,TGCGCCAGCAAGGGACAGGGGCAATATAATTCACCCCTCCACTTT
TRBD1,NA,TRBV19,TRBJ1-2,CASRPATGTYGYTF,TGTGCCAGTAGACCAGCGACAGGGACCTATGGCTACACCTTC
NA,NA,TRBV25-1,TRBJ2-5,CASSDPRDFPETQYF,TGTGCCAGCAGTGATCCACGGGACTTCCCAGAGACCCAGTACTTC
NA,NA,TRBV7-9,TRBJ2-7,CASSLAGGLDTEQYF,TGTGCCAGCAGCTTAGCGGGAGGACTGGACACCGAGCAGTACTTC
NA,once,TRBV27,TRBJ1-5,CASSRTGNSNQPQHF,TGTGCCAGCAGCCGTACCGGGAATAGCAATCAGCCCCAGCATTTT
NA,few,TRBV29-1,TRBJ1-2,CSVIPDTNYGYTF,TGCAGCGTTATTCCAGATACTAACTATGGCTACACCTTC
TRBD2,once,TRBV5-6,TRBJ2-1,CASTRQRENSEQFF,TGTGCCAGCACACGGCAGCGGGAGAACTCTGAGCAGTTCTTC
NA,NA,TRBV11-3,TRBJ2-5,CASSLDVLAQETQYF,TGTGCCAGCAGCTTAGACGTCCTAGCCCAAGAGACCCAGTACTTC
TRBD1,NA,TRBV18,TRBJ1-1,CASSRDREAFF,TGTGCCAGCTCCCGGGACAGGGAAGCTTTCTTT
NA,NA,TRBV15,TRBJ2-2,CATSTVYLNTGELFF,TGTGCCACCAGCACTGTATATCTGAACACCGGGGAGCTGTTTTTT
NA,NA,TRBV30,TRBJ2-7,CAWSVLGGYEQYF,TGTGCCTGGAGTGTACTGGGGGGCTACGAGCAGTACTTC
TRBD2,NA,TRBV7-6,TRBJ2-1,CASSPATSGRGSGEQFF,TGTGCCAGCAGCCCCGCGACTAGCGGGAGAGGGTCGGGTGAGCAGTTCTTC
NA,NA,TRBV21-1,TRBJ2-7,CASSKAATDQGQTVEQYF,TGTGCCAGCAGCAAAGCTGCGACTGACCAGGGCCAGACAGTCGAGCAGTACTTC
TRBD2,few,TRBV30,TRBJ2-1,CAWRDTSGSSNEQFF,TGTGCCTGGAGGGACACTAGCGGGAGCTCCAATGAGCAGTTCTTC
NA,NA,TRBV5-5,TRBJ2-7,CASSFYSPSYEQYF,TGTGCCAGCAGCTTTTACAGCCCTTCCTACGAGCAGTACTTC
NA,NA,TRBV29-1,TRBJ1-2,CSVEAARTNYGYTF,TGCAGCGTTGAAGCCGCGCGGACAAACTATGGCTACACCTTC
TRBD1,NA,TRBV6-5,TRBJ1-1,CASSYRGQRMNTEAFF,TGTGCCAGCAGTTACAGGGGACAGCGCATGAACACTGAAGCTTTCTTT
NA,few,TRBV21-1,TRBJ2-7,CASTQAASPHDPYEQYF,TGTGCCAGCACCCAGGCCGCCAGCCCTCACGATCCCTACGAGCAGTACTTC
TRBD2,NA,TRBV28,TRBJ2-1,CASQGASGRANEQFF,TGTGCCAGCCAAGGCGCTAGCGGGAGGGCCAATGAGCAGTTCTTC
NA,NA,TRBV11-2,TRBJ1-3,CASSLGRGGSGNTIYF,TGTGCCAGCAGCTTAGGCCGGGGAGGGTCTGGAAACACCATATATTTT
NA,NA,TRBV12-5,TRBJ2-5,CASGLGGGRGTLHEKETQYF,TGTGCTAGTGGTTTGGGAGGGGGCCGGGGGACCCTACACGAAAAAGAGACCCAGTACTTC
NA,NA,TRBV19,TRBJ2-3,CASSNTLDINTQYF,TGTGCCAGTAGTAATACCCTTGACATCAATACGCAGTATTTT
NA,NA,TRBV28,TRBJ1-1,CASSLRFGNTEAFF,TGTGCCAGCAGCCTCAGGTTTGGGAACACTGAAGCTTTCTTT
TRBD2,NA,TRBV19,TRBJ2-2,CASTPVAGRRNTGELFF,TGTGCCAGTACCCCGGTAGCGGGAAGGCGGAACACCGGGGAGCTGTTTTTT
NA,few,TRBV18,TRBJ1-2,CASSPSGWDGYTF,TGTGCCAGCTCACCGTCAGGGTGGGATGGCTACACCTTC
NA,NA,TRBV6-4,TRBJ1-3,CASRLVTGTVSGNTIYF,TGTGCCAGCAGACTTGTCACAGGGACGGTATCTGGAAACACCATATATTTT
NA,NA,TRBV4-3,TRBJ2-1,CASSQDFSLLGEQFF,TGCGCCAGCAGCCAAGATTTCAGCTTACTAGGTGAGCAGTTCTTC
NA,NA,TRBV5-8,TRBJ2-7,CASSLGLGLSSYEQYF,TGTGCCAGCAGCTTGGGGCTTGGGCTTAGCTCCTACGAGCAGTACTTC
NA,NA,TRBV23-1,TRBJ1-1,CASSSRGEGKTEAFF,TGCGCCAGCAGTTCCCGGGGGGAGGGGAAAACTGAAGCTTTCTTT
TRBD2,NA,TRBV7-9,TRBJ2-7,CASSSLAGSGRSAYEQYF,TGTGCCAGCAGCTCCCTAGCGGGTAGCGGGAGATCCGCATACGAGCAGTACTTC
NA,NA,TRBV6-5,TRBJ1-5,CASSRGTSNQPQHF,TGTGCCAGCAGCCGCGGGACGAGCAATCAGCCCCAGCATTTT
NA,NA,TRBV7-2,TRBJ1-2,CASSSVGRGCTF,TGTGCCAGCAGCTCCGTGGGGAGAGGCTGCACCTTC
TRBD1,NA,TRBV15,TRBJ2-7,CATSRDRMDRGLF,TGTGCCACCAGCAGAGATCGGATGGACAGGGGGCTCTTC